The 18 T cell receptor beta chains below were found in one sample sequenced in a study of cytomegalovirus exposure and HLA in healthy donors. The study ran its PCR with 60 Vbeta and 13 Jbeta primers. The repertoire was sequenced with immunoSEQ multiplex PCR; TCRdb's copy has only in-frame clones and lacks some. The top ten hold roughly 2.5% of the sample, which has 100,000 to 150,000 clones, 75% to 85% seen once. The source material was PBMCs. The receptors were gathered from a man between 25 and 39 years old in good health and CMV-seronegative.

V gene TRBV19 combines with J gene TRBJ1-3; TRBD1 matches 8 bases. Germline V gene data show CDR1 as LNHDA and CDR2 as SQIVND (reference sequence). The CDR3 runs to 15 residues. V lost 1 base, J lost 4 bases, and 3 bases stayed unmatched. The CDR3 nucleotides are TGTGCCAGTAGTATAGCTACAGGGGGAGGAAACACCATATATTTT. Translation: CASSIATGGGNTIYF.

V is TRBV27 and J is TRBJ2-1; 9 nucleotides agree with TRBD1. Unmatched junction bases numbered 20, after V lost 3 bases and J lost 11 bases. Per the germline V gene, CDR1 is MNHEY and CDR2 is SMNVEV (reference sequence). The CDR3 is 18 amino acids. CDR3 in amino acids: CASSFIRPGTGFWYQQFF. CDR3 DNA sequence: TGTGCCAGCAGTTTCATTCGACCCGGGACAGGGTTTTGGTACCAGCAGTTCTTC.

This clone appeared a few times. The chain couples TRBV19 to TRBJ1-1; TRBD1 might be the D (5 bases). Germline-derived CDR1 and CDR2 are LNHDA and SQIVND (reference sequence). V gave up 6 bases and J gave up 11 bases, with 13 bases separating them. This CDR3 has 11 residues. The CDR3 is CASSQGFWAFF. CDR3 bases: TGTGCCAGTAGCCAGGGATTCTGGGCTTTCTTT.

The genes are TRBV27 and TRBJ2-7; 7 nucleotides line up with TRBD2. Germline V gene sequence: CDR1 MNHEY, CDR2 SMNVEV (reference sequence). The junction had 8 bases not matched to a gene; V was cut back by 3 bases and J by 3 bases. This CDR3 has 15 residues. CDR3 bases: TGTGCCAGCAGTTTTCGAGCGGGGACTAACTACGAGCAGTACTTC. As protein: CASSFRAGTNYEQYF.

This clone has only a few counts. V is TRBV19 and J is TRBJ2-7; 7 nucleotides align to TRBD2. This CDR3 region has 17 residues. V shed 5 bases, J shed 2 bases, and the junction held 15 bases outside the gene matches. Per germline, CDR1 LNHDA and CDR2 SQIVND (reference sequence). CDR3 nucleotides: TGTGCCAGTAGTCTCCGGGTGGGTGGGAGGGAAACCTACGAGCAGTACTTC. This encodes CASSLRVGGRETYEQYF.

The V call is TRBV19, the J call TRBJ2-1; 13 bases are a match to TRBD2. The CDR3 contains 15 residues. The trim removed 6 bases at V and 8 bases at J, leaving 7 bases unmatched. Germline CDR1 LNHDA, CDR2 SQIVND (reference sequence). The CDR3 DNA sequence: TGTGCCAGTAGCCCCCGGACTAGCGGGAGCGATGAGCAGTTCTTC. Protein: CASSPRTSGSDEQFF.

This clone came up once. The rearrangement links TRBV30 to TRBJ2-5; D possibly corresponds to TRBD1 (8 bases). Trimming pared 3 bases from V and 5 bases from J, leaving 16 bases between. The CDR3 contains 14 residues. The germline V gene has CDR1 GTSNPN and CDR2 SVGIG (reference sequence). This chain's CDR3 is CAWRKTGGEETQYF. CDR3 bases: TGTGCCTGGAGGAAAACAGGGGGGGAGGAGACCCAGTACTTC.

The sample holds one count of this clone. The CDR3 sequence is CTSSHLSGRLTGELFF. The CDR3 DNA is TGCACCAGCAGCCATTTGAGCGGGAGATTAACCGGGGAGCTGTTTTTT. The chain recombines TRBV1 with TRBJ2-2; the table's D call, TRBD2, has no DNA check behind it. TRBV1 constitutes a pseudogene. The CDR3 length is 16 residues.

In its sample, this clone was seen a few times. The V call is TRBV7-6, the J call TRBJ2-1; 8 bases line up with TRBD2. The CDR3 runs 15 residues. Germline V gene sequence: CDR1 SGHVS, CDR2 FNYEAQ. V shed 5 bases, J shed 2 bases, and the junction held 5 bases outside the gene matches. The CDR3 DNA follows: TGTGCCAGCAGCCCCTCGGGGGGGACCTACAATGAGCAGTTCTTC. This encodes CASSPSGGTYNEQFF.

This clone has a handful of counts. V gene TRBV4-3 combines with J gene TRBJ2-7; 10 bases map to TRBD1. CDR1 is LGHNA and CDR2 is YSLEER in the germline V gene. The CDR3 length is 17 residues. Germline trimming cut 0 bases from V and 3 bases from J; bases unmatched to any gene: 8. CDR3 loop: CASSQDPGQGINYEQYF. For the CDR3, the DNA is TGCGCCAGCAGCCAAGACCCGGGACAGGGGATTAACTACGAGCAGTACTTC.

This clone was observed a few times. V usage is TRBV2 and J usage is TRBJ2-3, with 8 bases that match TRBD2. J was trimmed by 5 bases and V by 4 bases; bases with no gene match: 14. CDR1 and CDR2 (germline): SNHLY, FYNNEI. The CDR3 is 17 residues long. CDR3 sequence reads: CASSGFGQAGVGDTQYF. CDR3 sequence (DNA): TGTGCCAGCAGTGGGTTCGGACAAGCGGGAGTTGGAGATACGCAGTATTTT.

The chain joins TRBV10-3 to TRBJ2-7, with TRBD1 identical over 12 bases. The CDR3 is 17 residues long. Germline lookup yields CDR1 ENHRY and CDR2 SYGVKD. The junction had 14 bases not matched to a gene; V was cut back by 5 bases and J by 6 bases. The DNA for the CDR3 is TGTGCCATCAGTCTGACCTCTCCGGGACAGGGGGCGTTCGAGCAGTACTTC. Translation: CAISLTSPGQGAFEQYF.

This chain links TRBV7-2 with TRBJ1-5; D is unresolved. Trimming removed 4 bases from V and 0 bases from J, with 4 bases in between. CDR1 is SGHTA, CDR2 FQGNSA, per germline. The CDR3 loop spans 13 amino acids. CDR3 region: CASSYYSNQPQHF. For the CDR3, the DNA is TGTGCCAGCAGCTATTATAGCAATCAGCCCCAGCATTTT.

The chain uses TRBV5-1 and TRBJ2-5; 11 bases fit TRBD2. The germline V gene has CDR1 SGHRS and CDR2 YFSETQ. The CDR3 length is 14 residues. V lost 3 bases to trimming and J lost 3 bases; unmatched junction nucleotides: 1. CDR3: CASSSGLAEETQYF. The CDR3 bases are TGCGCCAGCAGCTCGGGACTAGCGGAAGAGACCCAGTACTTC.

The J gene is TRBJ1-2, the V gene TRBV7-9; D is uncertain. The germline V gene encodes CDR1 SEHNR and CDR2 FQNEAQ (reference sequence). The CDR3 is 12 amino acids. V lost 4 bases and J lost 4, with 7 bases in between. DNA for the CDR3: TGTGCCAGCAGCTATGACTTCTATGGCTACACCTTC. Encoded protein: CASSYDFYGYTF.

The genes are TRBV28 and TRBJ1-2, with D maybe TRBD1 (6 bases). Deletions cut 2 bases from V and 0 bases from J, with 16 bases between. Looked up from germline, CDR1 is MDHEN and CDR2 is SYDVKM. The CDR3 extends over 17 amino acids. CDR3 sequence (DNA): TGTGCCAGCAGTTTAGGGGCGGGGGCGTCGGCTAACTATGGCTACACCTTC. Translation gives CASSLGAGASANYGYTF.

This CDR3 reads CASSEAGGNYGYTF. CDR3 nucleotide sequence: TGTGCCAGCAGTGAGGCGGGAGGCAACTATGGCTACACCTTC. The chain joins TRBV6-1 to TRBJ1-2; D gene uncertain. This CDR3 region has 14 residues. Germline V gives CDR1 MNHNS, CDR2 SASEGT. The V end was cut by 3 bases, the J end by 2 bases, with 10 bases between.

V gene TRBV5-6 combines with J gene TRBJ2-2; D is possibly TRBD2 (6 bases). CDR3 size: 19 residues. Between the trimmed V and J ends, which lost 3 bases and 0 bases, there was a span of 21 bases. The germline V gene has CDR1 SGHDT and CDR2 YYEEEE. The CDR3 spells CASSWLGGRDLTNTGELFF. The CDR3 DNA reads TGTGCCAGCAGCTGGTTGGGGGGAAGGGACCTAACGAACACCGGGGAGCTGTTTTTT. Supplemented by reference TRBV5-6 and TRBJ2-2, the full variable domain reads DAGVTQSPTHLIKTRGQQVTLRCSPKSGHDTVSWYQQALGQGPQFIFQYYEEEERQRGNFPDRFSGHQFPNYSSELNVNALLLGDSALYLCASSWLGGRDLTNTGELFFGEGSRLTVL.